This paragraph reports one TCR beta chain. This sample was included in a study of blood T cell repertoires in COVID-19. Study summary: T cells, B-cell-depleted T cells, or PBMCs supplied cDNA or gDNA.

Repertoires were generated with immunoSEQ multiplex PCR, while TCRdb's copy carries only in-frame clones and drops some. The sample holds some 78,000 clones, roughly 86% seen once. The clonotype comes from a man in his fifties with active or convalescent COVID-19. The sample was peripheral blood.

The CDR3 DNA sequence: TGTGCCAGCAGCTTAGCGCAGGGCTCCGTTTCCTACAATGAGCAGTTCTTC. Its translation: CASSLAQGSVSYNEQFF. The chain links TRBV7-9 to TRBJ2-1; a weak D match, TRBD1 (5 bases). V lost 0 bases to trimming and J lost 1 base, with 13 bases between them. This CDR3 comprises 17 residues. In germline, CDR1 is SEHNR, CDR2 FQNEAQ (reference sequence).